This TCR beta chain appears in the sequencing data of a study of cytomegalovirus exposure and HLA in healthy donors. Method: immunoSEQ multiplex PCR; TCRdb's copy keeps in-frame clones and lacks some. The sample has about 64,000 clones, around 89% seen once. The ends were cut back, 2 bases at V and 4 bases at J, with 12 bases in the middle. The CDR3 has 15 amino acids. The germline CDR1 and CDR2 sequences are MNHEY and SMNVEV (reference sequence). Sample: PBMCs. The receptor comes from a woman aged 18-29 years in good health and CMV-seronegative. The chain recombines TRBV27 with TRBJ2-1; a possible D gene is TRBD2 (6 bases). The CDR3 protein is CASSLRDSLYNEQFF. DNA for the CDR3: TGTGCCAGCAGTTTAAGGGACTCCTTATACAATGAGCAGTTCTTC.